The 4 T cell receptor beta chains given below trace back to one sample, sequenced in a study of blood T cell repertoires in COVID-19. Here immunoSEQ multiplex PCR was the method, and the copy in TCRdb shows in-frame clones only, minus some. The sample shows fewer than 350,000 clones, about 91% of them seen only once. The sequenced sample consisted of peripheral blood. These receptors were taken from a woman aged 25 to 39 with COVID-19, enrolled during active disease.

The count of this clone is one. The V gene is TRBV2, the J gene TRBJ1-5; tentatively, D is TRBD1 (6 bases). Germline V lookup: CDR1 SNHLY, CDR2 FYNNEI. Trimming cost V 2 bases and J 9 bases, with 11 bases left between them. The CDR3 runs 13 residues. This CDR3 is CASSEPPRGPQHF. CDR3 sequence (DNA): TGTGCCAGCAGTGAACCACCCAGGGGGCCCCAGCATTTT.

The CDR3 protein is CASSLAGGPEQYV. CDR3 sequence (DNA): TGTGCCAGCAGCTTAGCCGGAGGCCCCGAGCAGTACGTC. The rearrangement joins TRBV7-9 to TRBJ2-7; D is perhaps TRBD2 (5 bases). CDR1 and CDR2 (germline): SEHNR, FQNEAQ (reference sequence). The V end lost 0 bases, the J end lost 6 bases, and 9 bases lay between the germline ends. This CDR3 has 13 residues.

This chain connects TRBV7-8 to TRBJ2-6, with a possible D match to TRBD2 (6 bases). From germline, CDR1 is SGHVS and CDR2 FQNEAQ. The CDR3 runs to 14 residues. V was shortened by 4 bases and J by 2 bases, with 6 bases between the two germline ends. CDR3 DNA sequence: TGTGCCAGCAGCTCGGGGGCTGGGGCCAACGTCCTGACTTTC. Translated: CASSSGAGANVLTF.

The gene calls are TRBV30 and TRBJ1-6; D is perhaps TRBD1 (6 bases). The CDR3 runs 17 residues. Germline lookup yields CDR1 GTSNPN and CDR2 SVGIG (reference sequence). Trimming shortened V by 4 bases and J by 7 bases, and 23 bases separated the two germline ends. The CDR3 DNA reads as TGTGCCTGGACCCCCCTAGGGGGAGTTGGGGTGAATTCACCCCTCCACTTT. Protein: CAWTPLGGVGVNSPLHF.